The entry below describes one T cell receptor (beta chain). Its target antigen remains unknown. Nothing much larger sits one base from this clone, and base qualities are not available. The sample originates from a study of relationships among human T cell subsets (dated by TCRdb to the early 2010s). With regard to the full study: The study sequenced eight distinct T cell populations from blood: pan T, CD8 cytotoxic, regulatory, Th1, Th2, naive plus transitional, activated and memory cells. Summary of the overall study and its limitations: While more than 60% of CD8+ cytotoxic sequences came from clones with more than 100 reads, the regulatory and Th2 subsets had few clones of that kind. The bead-based sorting could not exclude a CD4+CD8+ double-positive population. The substantial sharing of CDR3s among Th1, Th2 and regulatory T cells was interpreted as suggesting that cell fate choices are stochastic. No statistically significant differences in V, D and J usage, CDR3 length or N-nucleotide additions were observed among the seven subsets.

Library construction relied on multiplex PCR. This sample was sequenced with a 454 GS FLX. TCR alpha and beta CDR3 regions were amplified from mRNA by semiquantitative ARM-PCR. ARM-PCR used tagged nested gene-specific primers, after which communal superprimers carried out exponential amplification. Before the first-round PCR products went through the second amplification round, exonuclease was used to remove the nested primers. The amplicons were sequenced on the 454 platform, a system that can rapidly sequence millions of DNA fragments without cloning bias. A read was counted as effective if the read could be mapped to both V and J germline segments. In the paper's pipeline: IRmap was used to assign reads to germline V, D and J segments, and IRmap relies on pyromap, a Smith-Waterman modification adapted to 454 sequencing errors. D-beta assignments were filtered using cutoffs set at the 99th percentile of alignment scores from simulated random sequences. CDR3 was defined as the amino acids lying between the conserved V-segment Y[YFLI]C motif and the J-segment [FW]GXGT motif. A compound Poisson process model, previously applied to large-scale EST data, was used to estimate repertoire diversity. A procedure for detecting cross-contamination was used to argue that sample contamination was not the source of the shared CDR3s. TCRdb trimmed the raw reads at Q25, called clones with MiXCR and kept productive beta chains. Each CDR3 protein appears once, grouped with its most common genes and DNA. The V and J calls reflect TCRdb's pipeline rather than the authors' work. The sample has 11,000 to 15,000 distinct CDR3 sequences on record, 50% to 75% of them singletons. Around 1.9% of the sample is held by the ten biggest clonotypes.

Starting from positively selected CD4+ cells, anti-CD25 beads were used to select CD4+CD25+ regulatory T cells. T cell subsets were isolated with Miltenyi superparamagnetic beads coated with subset-specific monoclonal antibodies. Every T cell population was isolated from peripheral blood. Mononuclear cells were obtained from whole blood by Ficoll separation, and monocytes were then depleted with anti-CD14 microbeads. Isolated cell populations were immediately resuspended in RNAprotect reagent. The receptor comes from a man aged 40-50 years in good health. The sequenced sample consisted of Tregs sorted from blood.

Here the CDR3 is given as CAIKQGSSYNEQFF. The sequenced DNA: TGTGCCATCAAACAGGGAAGCTCCTACAATGAGCAGTTCTTC. The receptor chain draws on TRBV10-3 and TRBJ2-1; D gene: possibly TRBD1, on 6 matching bases. The germline V gene encodes CDR1 ENHRY and CDR2 SYGVKD. Taken from cysteine to phenylalanine, the CDR3 has 14 residues. Solely the CDR3 DNA is kept, with 42 bases framed from the first base. V is cut by 7 bases and J by 0 bases, and the space between the germline ends is 10 bases.